This TCR beta chain was observed in a study of blood T cells in healthy people across ages. Study-level findings and limits: The unknown donor CMV status may have confounded expanded clonotype changes. Long-lived and aged donors differed, with more naive CD4+ cells and higher diversity in the long-lived.

J gave up 3 bases and V 3 bases, and 8 bases lay outside the gene matches. Germline-derived CDR1 and CDR2 are SGHAT and FQNNGV. The CDR3 runs to 16 residues. PCR was performed a second time for about 6 to 11 cycles using a sample-barcoded 5' primer and a J-beta primer mix. TCRdb ran MiXCR on the 5' RACE reads and lists one entry per CDR3 protein. The sample lists about 800,000 distinct CDR3 sequences; approximately 25% were seen once. In this sample, this clonotype turned up a few times. No antigen is known for it. The sample was also linked to a second study, of T cells of mothers and their children. From that second work: Thymic selection, a shaping force on TCR recombination output, acts similarly in related and unrelated pairs.

This chain uses TRBV11-2 with TRBJ2-4, with TRBD2 matching 7 bases. The sequence was collected from a boy younger than 18 in good health. Specimen: blood. CDR3 sequence (DNA): TGTGCCAGCAGCTTGGGCGGGAGTAGAGTCAAAAACATTCAGTACTTC. Amino acids: CASSLGGSRVKNIQYF.